One sample yielded the 31 T cell receptor beta chains listed below, sequenced in a study of metastatic and nonmetastatic thyroid tumors. Before thyroid surgery, none of the patients had received any treatment. TCRdb reprocessed the PCR reads via MiXCR. The sample records tens of thousands of clones, 10% to 15% being singletons. Material for sequencing was blood. The receptor source for this set is a female donor with papillary thyroid cancer or a benign thyroid nodule (not recorded which). Some clones in this sample may be carry-over from other donors' samples.

In this sample, this clone turned up many times. V usage is TRBV5-1 and J usage is TRBJ2-5; 11 nucleotides line up with TRBD2. J lost 2 bases, V lost 0 bases, and 6 bases had no gene match. This CDR3 contains 17 residues. Germline V CDR1 and CDR2: SGHRS, YFSETQ. For the CDR3, the DNA is TGCGCCAGCAGCTTGGGAGGGACTAGCGGCCTTCAAGAGACCCAGTACTTC. This sequence encodes CASSLGGTSGLQETQYF.

This clone was detected ten times or more. The genes are TRBV7-9 and TRBJ2-1; a possible D gene is TRBD1 (6 bases). This CDR3 has 12 residues. Trimming stripped 5 bases from V and 6 bases from J, with 8 bases between. The germline V gene has CDR1 SEHNR and CDR2 FQNEAQ (reference sequence). CDR3 sequence reads: CASSRGGNEQFF. The CDR3 DNA is TGTGCCAGCAGCCGAGGGGGCAATGAGCAGTTCTTC.

This clone appeared many times. A read error is possible here, since a much larger clone lies one base away. The V call is TRBV28, the J call TRBJ2-3; 8 nucleotides match TRBD2. Per the germline V gene, CDR1 is MDHEN and CDR2 is SYDVKM. There are 15 residues in the CDR3. V trimming: 3 bases; J trimming: 6 bases; junction bases outside the gene matches: 8. CDR3 in amino acids: CASSLNPGGGDTQYF. The DNA of the CDR3 is TGTGCCAGCAGTTTGAATCCCGGGGGGGGGGATACGCAGTATTTT.

Details on this clone: A single base separates this from a much larger clone, so it may be a read error. The V call is TRBV3-1, the J call TRBJ2-3; D is undetermined. Germline V gene lookup returns CDR1 LGHDT and CDR2 YNNKEL (reference sequence). V was shortened by 4 bases and J by 6 bases, with 14 bases between the two germline ends. This CDR3 contains 14 residues. This CDR3 reads CASSPVQDVDTQYF. The CDR3 DNA reads as TGTGCCAGCAGCCCGGTACAAGACGTGGATACGCAGTATTTT.

This clone was found many times. This same CDR3 is encoded by further DNA sequences in the sample. The chain recombines TRBV10-3 with TRBJ1-2; the match to TRBD1 covers 7 bases. Per germline, CDR1 ENHRY and CDR2 SYGVKD. V lost 2 bases and J lost 8; bases outside the gene matches: 5. The length of the CDR3 is 13 residues. CDR3 loop: CAISETGDGGYTF. The CDR3 DNA sequence: TGTGCCATCAGTGAGACAGGGGACGGAGGCTACACCTTC.

At least ten counts were recorded for this clone. The chain combines TRBV9 with TRBJ2-1; a weak D match, TRBD2 (6 bases). Germline values: CDR1 SGDLS, CDR2 YYNGEE. Trimming shortened V by 4 bases and J by 5 bases, and 16 bases separated the two germline ends. The CDR3 sequence is 15 residues long. The CDR3 region has the DNA TGTGCCAGCAGCACAATGGGGACTTCTAACAATGAGCAGTTCTTC. Translation gives CASSTMGTSNNEQFF. Variable domain in full (rest from reference TRBV9 and TRBJ2-1): DSGVTQTPKHLITATGQRVTLRCSPRSGDLSVYWYQQSLDQGLQFLIQYYNGEERAKGNILERFSAQQFPDLHSELNLSSLELGDSALYFCASSTMGTSNNEQFFGPGTRLTVL.

This clone has only a few counts. V is TRBV19 and J is TRBJ1-2; 8 positions match TRBD1. The CDR3 is made up of 14 amino acids. The germline gives CDR1 LNHDA, CDR2 SQIVND (reference sequence). Unmatched junction bases numbered 9, after V lost 4 bases and J lost 8 bases. The CDR3 region has the DNA TGTGCCAGTAGTACCCTGGGACAGGACGGGGGCTACACCTTC. It codes for CASSTLGQDGGYTF.

Ten or more counts support this clone. The chain couples TRBV19 to TRBJ1-1; D may be TRBD1 (5 bases). The CDR3 is 14 residues long. With 6 bases removed from V and 5 bases from J, the gap between germline ends came to 16 bases. Germline assignment: CDR1 LNHDA and CDR2 SQIVND (reference sequence). CDR3 nucleotides: TGTGCCAGTAGCCCCCTAACGGGGGTGACTGAAGCTTTCTTT. This encodes CASSPLTGVTEAFF.

This chain links TRBV6-2 or TRBV6-3 with TRBJ2-3; TRBD2 matches 7 bases. V shed 9 bases, J shed 5 bases, and the junction held 17 bases outside the gene matches. Germline CDR1 and CDR2: MNHEY and SVGEGT. The CDR3 totals 16 residues. The CDR3, as DNA: TGTGCCAGTAGTCCCCCAGCGGGACCGGGGGTAGATACGCAGTATTTT. Amino acid sequence: CASSPPAGPGVDTQYF.

There are many counts of this clone. The rearrangement uses TRBV7-2 and TRBJ1-1; D might be TRBD1 (6 bases). V gave up 2 bases and J gave up 5 bases, with 9 bases separating them. Germline lookup yields CDR1 SGHTA and CDR2 FQGNSA. The length of the CDR3 is 13 residues. The CDR3 reads CASSLWGRTEAFF. The CDR3 nucleotides are TGTGCCAGCAGCTTATGGGGGCGGACTGAAGCTTTCTTT.

This clone was recorded a few times. This rearrangement joins TRBV6-5 to TRBJ1-2; D gene ambiguous. Germline lookup yields CDR1 MNHEY and CDR2 SVGAGI. With 1 base removed from V and 3 bases from J, the gap between germline ends came to 12 bases. CDR3 size: 15 residues. The CDR3: CASSYFQVDDYGYTF. The CDR3 DNA sequence: TGTGCCAGCAGTTACTTCCAGGTTGATGACTATGGCTACACCTTC.

This clone was counted many times. V is TRBV6-1 and J is TRBJ2-5; unclear D gene. V lost 7 bases to trimming and J lost 4 bases, with 7 bases between them. This CDR3 region has 11 residues. Germline V gives CDR1 MNHNS, CDR2 SASEGT. The CDR3 nucleotides read TGTGCCAGCACCTCCGGAGAGACCCAGTACTTC. It yields the protein CASTSGETQYF.

V gene TRBV19 combines with J gene TRBJ1-5; 7 nucleotides line up with TRBD1. Germline loops: CDR1 LNHDA, CDR2 SQIVND (reference sequence). With V trimmed by 6 bases and J by 3 bases, 8 bases remained unmatched. This CDR3 is 15 amino acids long. The CDR3 reads CASRLGQAHNQPQHF. DNA of the CDR3: TGTGCCAGTAGACTAGGACAGGCCCACAATCAGCCCCAGCATTTT.

This clone was seen at least ten times. This rearrangement joins TRBV4-1 to TRBJ2-7, with 12 nucleotides matching TRBD2. Germline values: CDR1 MGHRA, CDR2 YSYEKL. This CDR3 comprises 15 residues. V was clipped by 1 base and J by 2 bases; unmatched bases: 0. DNA for the CDR3: TGCGCCAGCAGCCAAGGACTAGCGGGAGCCTACGAGCAGTACTTC. This gives the protein CASSQGLAGAYEQYF.

This clone occurred many times. The chain combines TRBV12-3 or TRBV12-4 with TRBJ2-2; D is possibly TRBD2 (5 bases). Trimming stripped 3 bases from V and 7 bases from J, with 6 bases between. This CDR3 spans 12 amino acids. In nucleotides, the CDR3 is TGTGCCAGCAGTTTGGCGGGCGGGGAGCTGTTTTTT. Translation: CASSLAGGELFF.

This clone was seen repeatedly, ten times or more. The gene calls are TRBV11-2 and TRBJ1-1; D is undetermined. V lost 3 bases and J 0 bases, leaving 11 bases between the germline ends. The CDR3 totals 15 residues. Germline V gene sequence: CDR1 SGHAT, CDR2 FQNNGV. DNA of the CDR3: TGTGCCAGCAGCTTTATTTTTCGGGTGAACACTGAAGCTTTCTTT. Amino acids: CASSFIFRVNTEAFF.

This clone showed up many times. CDR3 protein: CASSYSNQPQHF. In DNA, the CDR3 is TGTGCCAGCAGTTATAGCAATCAGCCCCAGCATTTT. The genes are TRBV12-3 or TRBV12-4 and TRBJ1-5; D uncertain. The CDR3 consists of 12 residues. V lost 4 bases to trimming and J lost 0 bases, with 1 base between them.

This clone was observed at least ten times. The chain combines TRBV28 with TRBJ2-7, with 10 nucleotides matching TRBD1. CDR1 is MDHEN, CDR2 SYDVKM, per germline. V dropped 4 bases and J dropped 6; count of bases not matched to a gene: 6. CDR3 length: 14 amino acids. CDR3 protein: CASSSYRTGGEQYF. Here the CDR3 DNA reads TGTGCCAGCAGTTCCTACCGGACAGGGGGCGAGCAGTACTTC.

By frequency in the sample, this clone is medium-sized. The chain employs TRBV20-1 and TRBJ2-7, with D possibly matching TRBD2 (5 bases). V lost 1 base to trimming and J lost 6 bases, with 10 bases between them. The CDR3 is made up of 12 amino acids. CDR1 DFQATT and CDR2 SNEGSKA come from the germline V gene (reference sequence). The CDR3 nucleotides are TGCAGTGCTAGAGTCGACCGGGGCGAGCAGTACTTC. Translating gives CSARVDRGEQYF.

This clone has a count of ten or more. This chain joins TRBV5-1 and TRBJ2-3; the D is unclear. The CDR3 loop spans 15 amino acids. CDR1 and CDR2 (germline): SGHRS, YFSETQ. Trimming left V 0 bases short and J 2 bases short, with 10 bases between. Here the CDR3 DNA reads TGCGCCAGCAGCTTGGGGCCCTTGAACACAGATACGCAGTATTTT. Amino acid sequence: CASSLGPLNTDTQYF.

There are many counts of this clone. The CDR3 protein is CAWSLLAGLYNEQFF. Here the CDR3 DNA reads TGTGCCTGGAGTTTACTAGCGGGCCTTTACAATGAGCAGTTCTTC. The rearrangement uses TRBV30 and TRBJ2-1, with TRBD2 matching over 9 bases. V gave up 2 bases and J gave up 4 bases; unmatched junction bases: 6. CDR1 is GTSNPN, CDR2 SVGIG, per germline (reference sequence). The CDR3 loop spans 15 amino acids.

This clone was counted ten times or more. The CDR3 DNA follows: TGCGCCAGCAGCTTGATACAGACCCGAGATGAGCAGTTCTTC. Translated, it gives CASSLIQTRDEQFF. This chain links TRBV5-1 with TRBJ2-1; the D is unclear. Germline lookup yields CDR1 SGHRS and CDR2 YFSETQ. The CDR3 is made up of 14 amino acids. V lost 1 base and J 8 bases, leaving 13 bases between the germline ends. The full variable domain, in which reference TRBV5-1 and TRBJ2-1 provide the parts outside the CDR3, is KAGVTQTPRYLIKTRGQQVTLSCSPISGHRSVSWYQQTPGQGLQFLFEYFSETQRNKGNFPGRFSGRQFSNSRSEMNVSTLELGDSALYLCASSLIQTRDEQFFGPGTRLTVL.

This clone has only a few counts. One base away lies a much larger clone, so this may be a sequencing read error. The V call is TRBV12-5, the J call TRBJ2-2; TRBD2 agrees at 13 bases. The CDR3 has 16 residues. Germline values: CDR1 LGHNT, CDR2 FRNRAP. The CDR3 spells CSSGLVLAGGPGELFF. In nucleotides, the CDR3 is TGTTCTAGTGGTTTGGTACTAGCGGGAGGGCCCGGGGAGCTGTTTTTT.

This clone was seen repeatedly, ten times or more. V and J are TRBV5-1 and TRBJ2-6; no reliable D call. The CDR3 covers 19 residues. Germline CDR1 and CDR2: SGHRS and YFSETQ. V lost 5 bases to trimming and J lost 2 bases, with 23 bases between them. The chain's CDR3 is CASSPTQACLLPGANVLTF. CDR3 nucleotides: TGCGCCAGCAGTCCTACCCAAGCCTGTCTTCTGCCTGGGGCCAACGTCCTGACTTTC.

The chain combines TRBV20-1 with TRBJ2-1, with D tentatively TRBD2 (5 bases). Trimming left V 3 bases short and J 2 bases short, with 11 bases between. The length of the CDR3 is 14 residues. Germline V gene lookup returns CDR1 DFQATT and CDR2 SNEGSKA (reference sequence). The CDR3 DNA follows: TGCAGTGCTAGGTGGCGGGTTACCTACAATGAGCAGTTCTTC. This encodes CSARWRVTYNEQFF.

This clone was seen repeatedly, ten times or more. The V gene is TRBV6-1, the J gene TRBJ2-7, with D uncertain. The V and J ends lost 3 bases and 2 bases respectively, with 11 bases between them. The CDR3 covers 14 residues. Looked up from germline, CDR1 is MNHNS and CDR2 is SASEGT. This chain's CDR3 is CASSDLAGPYEQYF. The CDR3 nucleotides are TGTGCCAGCAGTGATTTGGCAGGTCCCTACGAGCAGTACTTC.

This clone was seen at least ten times. The chain employs TRBV2 and TRBJ2-2; 7 bases fit TRBD1. The CDR3 loop spans 14 amino acids. V lost 6 bases and J lost 6; bases outside the gene matches: 7. Germline CDR1 SNHLY, CDR2 FYNNEI. The CDR3 protein is CASRRQGTPGELFF. CDR3 DNA sequence: TGTGCCAGCAGAAGACAGGGCACCCCCGGGGAGCTGTTTTTT. The full variable domain, completed using reference TRBV2 and TRBJ2-2, is EPEVTQTPSHQVTQMGQEVILRCVPISNHLYFYWYRQILGQKVEFLVSFYNNEISEKSEIFDDQFSVERPDGSNFTLKIRSTKLEDSAMYFCASRRQGTPGELFFGEGSRLTVL.

This clone has at least ten counts. The V gene is TRBV19, the J gene TRBJ2-7, with 9 bases that match TRBD2. CDR1 is LNHDA, CDR2 SQIVND, per germline (reference sequence). Trimming at V came to 8 bases and at J to 0 bases, leaving 8 bases not matched to a gene. The CDR3 has 15 amino acids. CDR3 bases: TGTGCCAGTTCCCCGCGGGGGGGCCACTCCTACGAGCAGTACTTC. It translates to CASSPRGGHSYEQYF.

This clone has a count of ten or more. The chain has TRBV6-2 or TRBV6-3 and TRBJ2-7, with 14 bases that match TRBD2. The germline V gene has CDR1 MNHEY and CDR2 SVGEGT. CDR3 size: 14 residues. After removal of 8 bases from V and 2 bases from J, the junction contained 2 bases not matched to a gene. CDR3 bases: TGTGCCAGCCGACTAGCGGGAGGGACCTACGAGCAGTACTTC. Translation: CASRLAGGTYEQYF.

This clone was counted at least ten times. The chain carries TRBV19 and TRBJ2-6, with 8 bases aligning to TRBD1. Germline V lookup: CDR1 LNHDA, CDR2 SQIVND (reference sequence). This CDR3 has 18 residues. Unmatched junction bases numbered 10, after V lost 2 bases and J lost 4 bases. As DNA, the CDR3 is TGTGCCAGTAGTATATCGGGCAGGGGGCTAAGAGGGGCCAACGTCCTGACTTTC. Protein product: CASSISGRGLRGANVLTF.

This clone was seen only a few times. An end of the junction differs from the germline gene, which may be a read error. J is TRBJ2-5 and V is TRBV20-1; D is perhaps TRBD1 (6 bases). CDR1 is DFQATT and CDR2 is SNEGSKA in the germline V gene (reference sequence). CDR3 length equals 16 residues. The CDR3 coding sequence is TGCAGTGCTCCACGCGTCGCAGGGGCCGGAAAAGAGAACCAGTACTTC. Protein: CSAPRVAGAGKENQYF.